Listed below are T cell receptor beta chains from one sample, sequenced in a study of blood T cells in healthy people across ages. One entry per CDR3 protein results from TCRdb running MiXCR on the 5' RACE reads. The sample carries hundreds of thousands of distinct CDR3 sequences, roughly 21% recorded once. The material sequenced was blood. The receptors here all came from a man in his 70s in good health. CDR3s include the opening cysteine and the closing phenylalanine or tryptophan. The order of the fields is D gene, clone size, J gene, V gene, CDR3 protein, CDR3 DNA. The D gene is left open where the match is weak. The listing skips clone size in some rows; elsewhere it reads once, few, many or a size class.

TRBD1	NA	TRBJ2-7	TRBV12-3/TRBV12-4	CASRPGQGGEQYF	TGTGCCAGCAGACCGGGACAGGGCGGCGAGCAGTACTTC
NA	NA	TRBJ1-6	TRBV20-1	CSAGPSSYNSPLHF	TGCAGTGCTGGCCCATCCTCCTATAATTCACCCCTCCACTTT
NA	many	TRBJ2-5	TRBV9	CASSSHPGLSEETQYF	TGTGCCAGCAGCTCCCACCCCGGACTATCGGAAGAGACCCAGTACTTC
NA	few	TRBJ2-2	TRBV24-1	CATSSDRSTGELFF	TGTGCCACCAGCTCCGATAGGTCGACCGGGGAGCTGTTTTTT
NA	few	TRBJ2-2	TRBV5-1	CASSSYDSPSGELFF	TGCGCCAGCAGCTCCTACGACAGTCCTTCCGGGGAGCTGTTTTTT
NA	few	TRBJ2-7	TRBV20-1	CSARDPRWRYEQYF	TGCAGTGCTAGAGATCCTCGATGGAGATATGAGCAGTACTTC
NA	NA	TRBJ2-2	TRBV12-3/TRBV12-4	CASSLGGPTGELFF	TGTGCCAGCAGTTTAGGGGGGCCTACCGGGGAGCTGTTTTTT
TRBD1	NA	TRBJ2-1	TRBV20-1	CSARVSDRGSYNEQFF	TGCAGTGCTAGAGTTAGCGACAGGGGCTCCTACAATGAGCAGTTCTTC
NA	few	TRBJ2-5	TRBV9	CASSVSSEKETQYF	TGTGCCAGCAGCGTGAGTAGCGAAAAAGAGACCCAGTACTTC
TRBD2	few	TRBJ2-5	TRBV12-3/TRBV12-4	CASSPTSGSWGETQYF	TGTGCCAGCAGCCCCACTAGCGGGAGCTGGGGAGAGACCCAGTACTTC
NA	NA	TRBJ2-7	TRBV28	CASSKTPRSYEQYF	TGTGCCAGCTCCAAAACGCCGCGGTCCTACGAGCAGTACTTC
TRBD1	NA	TRBJ1-2	TRBV6-5	CAIRGPNYGYTF	TGTGCCATCAGGGGGCCTAACTATGGCTACACCTTC
NA	NA	TRBJ2-1	TRBV7-6	CASSLRGGNSYNEQFF	TGTGCCAGCAGCTTACGGGGCGGGAACTCCTACAATGAGCAGTTCTTC
NA	few	TRBJ2-3	TRBV5-1	CASSLLPAERGDTQYF	TGCGCCAGCAGCTTGTTACCAGCGGAGAGAGGAGATACGCAGTATTTT
TRBD1	few	TRBJ2-5	TRBV29-1	CSLRDRGGETQYF	TGCAGCCTGAGGGACAGGGGAGGGGAGACCCAGTACTTC
NA	few	TRBJ1-4	TRBV6-4	CASRGPATNEKLFF	TGTGCCAGCAGGGGGCCTGCAACTAATGAAAAACTGTTTTTT
TRBD2	few	TRBJ2-7	TRBV6-1	CASSEREINEQYF	TGTGCCAGCAGTGAGCGGGAGATCAACGAGCAGTACTTC
TRBD2	NA	TRBJ2-1	TRBV14	CASSLLAGVTTNEQFF	TGTGCCAGCAGCCTCCTAGCGGGAGTAACGACTAATGAGCAGTTCTTC
NA	NA	TRBJ1-3	TRBV5-1	CASSLGPTGNTIYF	TGCGCCAGCAGCTTGGGACCGACTGGAAACACCATATATTTT
TRBD2	few	TRBJ2-1	TRBV18	CASSSNTAGAGNERFF	TGTGCCAGCTCATCCAACACAGCGGGAGCGGGGAATGAGCGGTTCTTC
NA	few	TRBJ2-1	TRBV7-7	CASSLALESQQFF	TGTGCTAGCAGCTTAGCTCTGGAGAGTCAGCAGTTCTTC
NA	few	TRBJ2-5	TRBV12-3/TRBV12-4	CASSSSSRGETQYF	TGTGCCAGCAGTTCCTCCTCTAGGGGGGAGACCCAGTACTTC
NA	NA	TRBJ1-2	TRBV7-9	CASSSDSFTYGYTF	TGTGCCAGCAGCTCGGACTCCTTTACATATGGCTACACCTTC
TRBD1	few	TRBJ1-2	TRBV28	CASREQGAQNYGYTF	TGTGCCAGCAGGGAACAGGGGGCGCAAAACTATGGCTACACCTTC
NA	NA	TRBJ2-3	TRBV6-1	CASTENSPDTQYF	TGTGCCAGCACTGAAAACAGCCCAGATACGCAGTATTTT
NA	few	TRBJ2-7	TRBV21-1	CASSNPGGIDEQYF	TGTGCCAGCAGCAATCCGGGAGGGATCGACGAGCAGTACTTC
TRBD2	few	TRBJ2-1	TRBV28	CASSPLPGTSGINEQFF	TGTGCCAGCAGCCCTCTTCCCGGGACTAGCGGGATTAATGAGCAGTTCTTC
NA	NA	TRBJ2-2	TRBV6-5	CASSRLKGGELFF	TGTGCCAGCAGCCGATTGAAGGGCGGGGAGCTGTTTTTT
TRBD1	few	TRBJ1-2	TRBV6-5	CASSYSKGQGIYGYTF	TGTGCCAGCAGTTACTCGAAGGGACAGGGAATTTATGGCTACACCTTC
TRBD1	NA	TRBJ2-1	TRBV11-2	CASSGRDRGSFEQFF	TGTGCCAGCAGCGGCCGTGACAGGGGAAGCTTCGAGCAGTTCTTC
TRBD2	few	TRBJ2-6	TRBV19	CASSILSSGPGANVLTF	TGTGCCAGTAGTATTCTGTCTAGCGGGCCTGGGGCCAACGTCCTGACTTTC
TRBD2	NA	TRBJ2-5	TRBV6-6	CASSSTGGSLETQYF	TGTGCCAGCAGTTCGACGGGAGGGTCCTTAGAGACCCAGTACTTC
NA	many	TRBJ2-2	TRBV10-3	CAISESADAGELFF	TGTGCCATCAGTGAGTCGGCAGACGCCGGGGAGCTGTTTTTT
TRBD2	few	TRBJ2-7	TRBV12-3/TRBV12-4	CASSFRAGGSGSFPSYEQYF	TGTGCCAGCAGCTTCAGGGCGGGGGGTAGCGGGAGCTTCCCCTCCTACGAGCAGTACTTC
NA	many	TRBJ2-5	TRBV14	CASNQAGGETQYF	TGTGCCAGCAACCAAGCTGGGGGAGAGACCCAGTACTTC
TRBD1	NA	TRBJ2-6	TRBV7-2	CASSSLDRVGANVLTF	TGTGCCAGCAGCTCACTAGACAGGGTTGGGGCCAACGTCCTGACTTTC
NA	few	TRBJ1-2	TRBV28	CASSFSSAVDGYTF	TGTGCCAGCAGTTTTTCTTCGGCGGTGGATGGCTACACCTTC
NA	many	TRBJ2-1	TRBV7-2	CASSSRGNEQFF	TGTGCCAGCAGCTCCAGGGGAAATGAGCAGTTCTTC
NA	NA	TRBJ2-7	TRBV11-2	CASSLAPRTYYEQYF	TGTGCCAGCAGCTTAGCGCCCCGGACTTACTACGAGCAGTACTTC
NA	NA	TRBJ1-2	TRBV6-5	CASSYGGNYGYTF	TGTGCCAGCAGTTACGGGGGGAACTATGGCTACACCTTC
NA	few	TRBJ2-5	TRBV5-1	CASSLERSQETQYF	TGCGCCAGCAGCTTGGAGCGGAGTCAAGAGACCCAGTACTTC
NA	NA	TRBJ2-4	TRBV6-2/TRBV6-3	CAGNPGRDIQYF	TGTGCCGGCAACCCAGGACGGGATATTCAGTACTTC
TRBD2	NA	TRBJ2-1	TRBV20-1	CSARDRPGTSGYNEQFF	TGCAGTGCTAGAGATCGCCCCGGGACTAGCGGATACAATGAGCAGTTCTTC
NA	NA	TRBJ2-2	TRBV9	CANSASLTGELFF	TGTGCCAACAGCGCGAGCCTAACCGGGGAGCTGTTTTTT
TRBD1	NA	TRBJ2-5	TRBV9	CASSVGTGDSYERYF	TGTGCCAGCAGCGTAGGGACAGGGGACTCCTACGAGCGGTACTTC
NA	NA	TRBJ2-5	TRBV20-1	CSAAGGPGLDQETQYF	TGCAGTGCAGCGGGTGGACCTGGGTTGGACCAAGAGACCCAGTACTTC
TRBD2	few	TRBJ2-1	TRBV6-1	CASTKLAGGGNEQFF	TGTGCCAGCACCAAGCTAGCGGGAGGGGGCAATGAGCAGTTCTTC
TRBD1	few	TRBJ2-7	TRBV12-3/TRBV12-4	CASSFGTATYEQYF	TGTGCCAGCAGTTTTGGGACAGCAACCTACGAGCAGTACTTC
NA	few	TRBJ2-7	TRBV27	CASSPWQGSEQYF	TGTGCCAGCAGTCCCTGGCAGGGGTCCGAGCAGTACTTC
NA	few	TRBJ1-5	TRBV20-1	CSATRGDQPQHF	TGCAGTGCTACTCGGGGGGATCAGCCCCAGCATTTT
NA	few	TRBJ2-7	TRBV5-1	CASSFDSGAYEQYF	TGCGCCAGCAGCTTCGATAGCGGAGCCTACGAGCAGTACTTC
NA	NA	TRBJ2-1	TRBV10-3	CAISGERNEQFF	TGTGCCATCAGTGGGGAGAGGAATGAGCAGTTCTTC
TRBD2	NA	TRBJ2-3	TRBV11-2	CASSTQREGRGDTQYF	TGTGCCAGCAGCACCCAGCGGGAGGGCCGTGGAGATACGCAGTATTTT
NA	NA	TRBJ1-4	TRBV20-1	CSARVVVPEKLFF	TGCAGTGCTAGAGTGGTGGTCCCTGAAAAACTGTTTTTT
NA	NA	TRBJ2-7	TRBV7-8	CASCLKGYEQYF	TGTGCCAGCTGCTTAAAGGGATACGAGCAGTACTTC
NA	NA	TRBJ1-1	TRBV10-2	CASVKRGELDTEAFF	TGCGCCAGCGTAAAAAGGGGGGAGTTGGACACTGAAGCTTTCTTT
TRBD2	NA	TRBJ2-2	TRBV20-1	CSAPAASGSRTGELFF	TGCAGTGCCCCCGCGGCTAGCGGGAGTCGTACCGGGGAGCTGTTTTTT
TRBD1	NA	TRBJ1-5	TRBV3-1	CASSQSSRGQPQHF	TGTGCCAGCAGCCAATCATCCAGGGGGCAGCCCCAGCATTTT
NA	NA	TRBJ2-6	TRBV20-1	CSARDASSGANVLTF	TGCAGTGCTAGGGACGCAAGCTCTGGGGCCAACGTCCTGACTTTC
TRBD1	NA	TRBJ1-2	TRBV7-8	CASSLASGTGIYGYTF	TGTGCCAGCAGCTTAGCTAGCGGGACAGGGATCTATGGCTACACCTTC